The present entry profiles one TCR beta chain with its context. This entry comes from a study of T cells after yellow fever vaccination. CDR1 SGHRS and CDR2 YFSETQ come from the germline V gene. V was pared by 0 bases and J by 2 bases, with 9 bases between. This CDR3 is 14 amino acids long. TCRdb itself ran the 5' RACE reads through MiXCR, one entry per CDR3 protein. The data contain a few hundred thousand distinct CDR3 sequences, over 5% of them singletons. Sample: PBMCs, taken 5 days after the yellow fever booster vaccination. The TCR comes from a man younger than 40 who received the YFV17D yellow fever vaccine. The genes are TRBV5-1 and TRBJ2-7; the D is unclear. The chain's CDR3 is CASSLGQMTYEQYF. The CDR3 bases are TGCGCCAGCAGCTTGGGCCAGATGACCTACGAGCAGTACTTC.